The clone carrying this T cell receptor beta chain has only a few counts. The length of the CDR3 is 15 residues. With 5 bases clipped from V and 3 bases from J, the junction kept 4 bases outside the gene matches. CDR1 is MNHEY, CDR2 SVGEGT, per germline. The data were taken from a study of response to subunit inactivated influenza vaccine. From the RT-PCR reads, TCRdb called clonotypes with MiXCR, one entry per CDR3 protein. The sample records about 620,000 distinct CDR3 sequences, about 11% being singletons. These data are also associated with another study on T cells expressing NK-cell markers. That work adds: cDNA encoding TCR beta was synthesized via 5'RACE template switching incorporating UMIs. Cells sorted as CD3+CD56+NKG2C+, CD3+CD56+NKG2C- and CD3+CD56-NKG2C+ T cells supplied the TCR beta repertoires. Dominant NKG2C+ clonotype frequencies of roughly 1.0-8% of CD8+ T cells were measured in several donors.

The receptor was derived from a man aged 45 to 65 who received an inactivated influenza vaccine. The genes are TRBV6-2 or TRBV6-3 and TRBJ2-7; 13 bases agree with TRBD2. Sequenced here: PBMCs from blood, sampled on the day of vaccination. The CDR3 sequence: CASSIGLAGVYEQYF. The CDR3 DNA reads TGTGCCAGCAGTATAGGACTAGCGGGAGTCTACGAGCAGTACTTC.